Shown below are 3 T cell receptor beta chains from a single sample sequenced in a study of siplizumab effects on memory and regulatory T cells. Sequenced by immunoSEQ multiplex PCR; TCRdb stores in-frame clones only, minus some. The sample has some 97,000 clones, 91% seen once. Sequencing was done on a sample of CD4+ T cells sorted from blood. These receptors were taken from a human donor in good health.

This chain uses TRBV5-1 with TRBJ2-5; the D gene is possibly TRBD1 (5 bases). Germline CDR1 reads SGHRS; CDR2 reads YFSETQ. This CDR3 region has 13 residues. V was pared by 3 bases and J by 4 bases, with 10 bases between. The CDR3 DNA is TGCGCCAGCAGCTCGACAGAGGCAGAGACCCAGTACTTC. Amino acids: CASSSTEAETQYF.

V is TRBV6-1 and J is TRBJ1-3; 7 bases are shared with TRBD1. There are 14 residues in the CDR3. Per germline, CDR1 MNHNS and CDR2 SASEGT. V trimming: 6 bases; J trimming: 2 bases; junction bases outside the gene matches: 4. CDR3 loop: CASSLDRAGNTIYF. In nucleotides, the CDR3 is TGTGCCAGCAGCCTAGACAGGGCTGGAAACACCATATATTTT.

This clone was seen only once. The chain carries TRBV11-3 and TRBJ2-5, with TRBD2 identical over 11 bases. The trim removed 4 bases at V and 3 bases at J, leaving 4 bases unmatched. The CDR3 has 15 amino acids. Per the germline V gene, CDR1 is SGHNT and CDR2 is YENEEA. The CDR3 is CASSSTSGGKETQYF. The CDR3 nucleotides read TGTGCCAGCAGCTCAACTAGCGGGGGAAAAGAGACCCAGTACTTC.